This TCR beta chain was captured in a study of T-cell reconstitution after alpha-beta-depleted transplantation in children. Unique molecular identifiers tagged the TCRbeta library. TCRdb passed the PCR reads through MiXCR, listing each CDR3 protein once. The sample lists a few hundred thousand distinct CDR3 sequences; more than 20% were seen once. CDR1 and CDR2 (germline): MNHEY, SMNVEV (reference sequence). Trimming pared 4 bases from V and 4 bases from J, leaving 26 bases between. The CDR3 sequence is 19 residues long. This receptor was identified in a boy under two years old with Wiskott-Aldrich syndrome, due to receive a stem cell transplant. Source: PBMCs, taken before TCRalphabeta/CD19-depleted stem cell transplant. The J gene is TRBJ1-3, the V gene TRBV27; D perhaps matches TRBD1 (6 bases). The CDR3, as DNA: TGTGCCAGCAGTTCCGACCTACAGGGTCAGTCTCTCTTCGGAAACACCATATATTTT. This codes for CASSSDLQGQSLFGNTIYF.